One and the same sample provided the 14 T cell receptor beta chains below, sequenced in a study of beta chain features in type 1 diabetes. Study observations and caveats: The study found moderately but significantly shorter TCRB CDR3s in all four CD4+ subsets of Type 1 diabetes patients.

Expressed TCRB transcripts were sequenced, since all the RNA that had been isolated was reverse transcribed. Measured with immunoSEQ multiplex PCR; TCRdb has only the in-frame clones, and not every one. The data contain 680,000 or so clones, roughly 13% of them singletons. These receptors are not linked to any known antigen. Material: naive CD4+ T cells from blood. These receptors all stem from a man aged 18 to 35 with type 1 diabetes.

The chain has TRBV11-3 and TRBJ2-3, with a weak D call TRBD2 (6 bases). The CDR3 is 15 residues long. Trimming removed 2 bases from V and 4 bases from J, with 13 bases in between. Germline assignment: CDR1 SGHNT and CDR2 YENEEA. This chain's CDR3 is CASSLPGLSSDTQYF. The DNA for the CDR3 is TGTGCCAGCAGCTTACCGGGACTGTCTTCAGATACGCAGTATTTT.

This chain connects TRBV29-1 to TRBJ1-1, with 10 positions matching TRBD1. V dropped 7 bases and J dropped 4; count of bases not matched to a gene: 6. Germline CDR1 reads SQVTM; CDR2 reads ANQGSEA. The CDR3 totals 13 residues. The CDR3 protein is CSALWDRGTEAFF. The CDR3 nucleotides read TGCAGCGCTCTCTGGGACAGGGGCACTGAAGCTTTCTTT. Full variable domain (missing parts from reference TRBV29-1 and TRBJ1-1): SAVISQKPSRDICQRGTSLTIQCQVDSQVTMMFWYRQQPGQSLTLIATANQGSEATYESGFVIDKFPISRPNLTFSTLTVSNMSPEDSSIYLCSALWDRGTEAFFGQGTRLTVV.

The chain is built from TRBV7-6 and TRBJ1-2; D remains ambiguous. V was pared by 3 bases and J by 6 bases, with 11 bases between. CDR1 and CDR2 (germline): SGHVS, FNYEAQ. The CDR3 extends over 13 amino acids. The CDR3, as DNA: TGTGCCAGCAGCTTGAATCTCGTGGATGGCTACACCTTC. Translated, it gives CASSLNLVDGYTF. The full variable domain, completed using reference TRBV7-6 and TRBJ1-2, is GAGVSQSPRYKVTKRGQDVALRCDPISGHVSLYWYRQALGQGPEFLTYFNYEAQQDKSGLPNDRFSAERPEGSISTLTIQRTEQRDSAMYRCASSLNLVDGYTFGSGTRLTVV.

This clone was seen a few times. This chain connects TRBV11-2 to TRBJ2-2; D remains unclear. Germline V gene data show CDR1 as SGHAT and CDR2 as FQNNGV. Trimming shortened V by 1 base and J by 10 bases, and 4 bases separated the two germline ends. The CDR3 totals 11 residues. CDR3 loop: CASSLAMELFF. CDR3 bases: TGTGCCAGCAGCTTAGCCATGGAGCTGTTTTTT.

This sequence joins TRBV7-2 and TRBJ1-2; possible D gene TRBD1, 6 bases. The V gene's germline CDR1 is SGHTA and CDR2 FQGNSA. V lost 1 base to trimming and J lost 2 bases, with 11 bases between them. The CDR3 loop spans 15 amino acids. This chain's CDR3 is CASSLVGRGNYGYTF. CDR3 coding DNA: TGTGCCAGCAGCTTAGTCGGCAGGGGAAACTATGGCTACACCTTC.

This clone was seen more than once but under ten times. This rearrangement joins TRBV11-2 to TRBJ2-3; 10 bases map to TRBD1. The V gene's germline CDR1 is SGHAT and CDR2 FQNNGV. The V and J ends lost 6 bases and 4 bases, in that order; junction bases with no gene match: 7. This CDR3 has 15 residues. CDR3 in amino acids: CASRSRDRGPDTQYF. CDR3 DNA sequence: TGTGCCAGCAGGTCTCGGGACAGGGGCCCAGATACGCAGTATTTT.

This clone has just a few counts. This chain links TRBV6-1 with TRBJ2-1; D is possibly TRBD1 (5 bases). V was cut by 5 bases and J by 4 bases, with 6 bases left in between. Germline-derived CDR1 and CDR2 are MNHNS and SASEGT. The CDR3 spans 12 residues. For the CDR3, the DNA is TGTGCCAGCAGTCGACAGTACAATGAGCAGTTCTTC. Amino acids: CASSRQYNEQFF.

This sequence joins TRBV7-9 and TRBJ2-3, with D maybe TRBD2 (6 bases). V was clipped by 2 bases and J by 1 base, with 10 bases between them. The CDR3 is 15 amino acids. Germline CDR1 is SEHNR and CDR2 is FQNEAQ (reference sequence). The CDR3 DNA reads as TGTGCCAGCAGCTTAATGGGACTTGGCACAGATACGCAGTATTTT. This encodes CASSLMGLGTDTQYF.

This clone occurred a few times. The chain is built from TRBV18 and TRBJ1-5, with D possibly TRBD1 on 6 matching bases. The V end lost 3 bases, the J end lost 2 bases, and 11 bases lay between the germline ends. The CDR3 contains 15 residues. The germline gives CDR1 KGHSH, CDR2 LQKENI. In nucleotides, the CDR3 is TGTGCCAGCTCACCGCGGGACACGGGCAATCAGCCCCAGCATTTT. It encodes CASSPRDTGNQPQHF.

This chain uses TRBV4-1 with TRBJ2-1, with D uncertain. The CDR3 covers 13 residues. Trimming cost V 5 bases and J 2 bases, with 7 bases left between them. The germline V gene has CDR1 MGHRA and CDR2 YSYEKL. As DNA, the CDR3 is TGCGCCAGCAGCTTGGGAACCTACAATGAGCAGTTCTTC. Protein product: CASSLGTYNEQFF.

This clone was seen a handful of times. This rearrangement joins TRBV5-4 to TRBJ2-5; the match to TRBD1 covers 7 bases. After removal of 0 bases from V and 3 bases from J, the junction contained 2 bases not matched to a gene. The CDR3 has 14 amino acids. Germline assignment: CDR1 SGHNT and CDR2 YYREEE (reference sequence). The CDR3 loop is CASSLADREETQYF. The CDR3 nucleotides read TGTGCCAGCAGCTTGGCCGACAGGGAAGAGACCCAGTACTTC.

This clone was counted a few times. V is TRBV28 and J is TRBJ2-1, with TRBD1 matching 9 bases. Trimming took 7 bases from V and 6 from J; bases not matched to a gene: 13. The CDR3 runs to 16 residues. The V gene's germline CDR1 is MDHEN and CDR2 SYDVKM. The CDR3 is CASNTPGTGSSNEQFF. Here the CDR3 DNA reads TGTGCCAGCAACACCCCCGGGACAGGGAGTAGCAATGAGCAGTTCTTC.

This chain connects TRBV7-9 to TRBJ1-2; D is possibly TRBD1 (5 bases). The V and J ends lost 4 bases and 3 bases respectively, with 21 bases between them. CDR1 is SEHNR, CDR2 FQNEAQ, per germline (reference sequence). This CDR3 region has 17 residues. The CDR3 DNA follows: TGTGCCAGCAGCTCCACCTTGATGGGGCGTGGCGACTATGGCTACACCTTC. Translating it yields CASSSTLMGRGDYGYTF.

The count of this clone is one. The V gene is TRBV7-2, the J gene TRBJ2-5; tentative D call: TRBD2 (6 bases). The ends were cut back, 5 bases at V and 5 bases at J, with 12 bases in the middle. The V gene's germline CDR1 is SGHTA and CDR2 FQGNSA. The CDR3 spans 13 residues. The CDR3 nucleotides read TGTGCCAGCAGCCCTGGACTAATTGAGACCCAGTACTTC. Translated, it gives CASSPGLIETQYF.